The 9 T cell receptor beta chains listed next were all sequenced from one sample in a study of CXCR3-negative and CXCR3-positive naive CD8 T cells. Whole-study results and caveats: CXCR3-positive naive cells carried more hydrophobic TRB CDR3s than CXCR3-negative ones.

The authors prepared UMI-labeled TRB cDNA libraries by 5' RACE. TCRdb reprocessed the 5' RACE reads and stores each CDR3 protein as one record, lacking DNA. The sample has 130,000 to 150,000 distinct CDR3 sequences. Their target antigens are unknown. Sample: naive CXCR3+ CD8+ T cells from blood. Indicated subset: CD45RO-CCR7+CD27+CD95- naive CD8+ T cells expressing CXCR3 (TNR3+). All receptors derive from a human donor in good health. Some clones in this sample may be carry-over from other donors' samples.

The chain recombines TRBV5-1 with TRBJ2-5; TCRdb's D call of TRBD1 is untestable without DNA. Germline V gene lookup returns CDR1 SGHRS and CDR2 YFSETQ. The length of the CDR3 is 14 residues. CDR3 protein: CASSQGTGVETQYF.

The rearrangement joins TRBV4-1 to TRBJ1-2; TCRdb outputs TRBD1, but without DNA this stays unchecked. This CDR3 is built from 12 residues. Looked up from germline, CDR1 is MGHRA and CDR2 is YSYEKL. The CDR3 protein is CASSSMTDGYTF.

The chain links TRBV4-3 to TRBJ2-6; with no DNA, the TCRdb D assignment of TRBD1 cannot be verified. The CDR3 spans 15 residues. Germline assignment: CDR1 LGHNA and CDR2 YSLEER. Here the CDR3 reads CASSQDRGTGNVLTF.

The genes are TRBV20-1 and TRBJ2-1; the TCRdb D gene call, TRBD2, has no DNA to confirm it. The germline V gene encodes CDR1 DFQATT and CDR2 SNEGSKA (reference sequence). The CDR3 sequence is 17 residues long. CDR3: CSARDRGTSGSPGEQFF.

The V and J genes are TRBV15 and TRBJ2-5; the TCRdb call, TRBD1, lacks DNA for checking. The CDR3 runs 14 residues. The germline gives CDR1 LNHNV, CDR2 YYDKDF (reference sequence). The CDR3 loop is CATSAGGARETQYF.

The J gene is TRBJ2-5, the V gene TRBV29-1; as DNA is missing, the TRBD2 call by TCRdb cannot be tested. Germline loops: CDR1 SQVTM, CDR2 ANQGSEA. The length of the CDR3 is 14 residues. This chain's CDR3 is CSVELAGGEETQYF.

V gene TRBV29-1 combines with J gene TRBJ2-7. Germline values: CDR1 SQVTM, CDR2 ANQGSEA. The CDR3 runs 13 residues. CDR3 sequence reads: CSVLTGTTYEQYF.

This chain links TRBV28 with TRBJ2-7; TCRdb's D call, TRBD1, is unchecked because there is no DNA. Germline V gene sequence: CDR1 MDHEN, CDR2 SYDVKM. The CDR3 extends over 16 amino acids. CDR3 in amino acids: CASGYGAATIIYEQYF.

The CDR3: CASSYEGPNQPQHF. The chain is built from TRBV6-5 and TRBJ1-5. The CDR3 is 14 residues long. Germline lookup yields CDR1 MNHEY and CDR2 SVGAGI.